This T cell receptor (beta chain) emerged from a study of blood T cell repertoires in COVID-19. Across the whole study: Material from acute and convalescent COVID-19 was sourced from the United States, Italy and Spain. T cells, B-cell-depleted T cells, or PBMCs supplied cDNA or gDNA.

In the source study's methods: From reference gene primer amplification, estimates of nucleated cell counts were derived. The assay was immunoSEQ multiplex PCR, and TCRdb's table has in-frame clones only and misses some. That table supplies the V and J calls and clone size; D and trimming were determined from the DNA. The sample lists about 270,000 clones; approximately 82% were seen once. CDR3 length equals 13 residues. Germline loops: CDR1 MNHEY, CDR2 SMNVEV (reference sequence). V was trimmed by 0 bases and J by 7 bases, leaving 9 bases between them. Sample: peripheral blood. The rearrangement uses TRBV27 and TRBJ1-2, with D possibly being TRBD1 (6 bases). The receptor's source is a man older than 75 with acute or convalescent COVID-19. The CDR3 loop reads CASSLSGGPGYTF. CDR3 in DNA: TGTGCCAGCAGTTTATCGGGGGGGCCTGGCTACACCTTC.